This TCR beta chain was recorded in a study of CD8 T cells in Susac syndrome. Overall study results and limits: Acknowledgment was made by the study that its TCR sequencing and HLA analysis involved a relatively small number of individuals.

Trimming pared 4 bases from V and 8 bases from J, leaving 15 bases between. This CDR3 spans 14 amino acids. Germline V lookup: CDR1 SGHDN, CDR2 FVKESK. About this clonotype itself: The antigen remains undetermined.

It was with random hexamers that roughly 0.5 to 1 ug RNA was reverse transcribed. A multiplex approach, immunoSEQ multiplex PCR, amplified TCR beta CDR3 across 54 Vbeta and 13 Jbeta. One entry per CDR3 protein, called by TCRdb with MiXCR from the immunoSEQ multiplex PCR reads. This table holds approximately 150,000 distinct CDR3 sequences, approximately 94% found once. Negative isolation was used for CD8+ and CD4+ T cells, and FACS enrichment was applied to TEMRA cells. The material sequenced was CD4+ T cells from PBMCs. The chain uses TRBV14 and TRBJ2-1, with D possibly TRBD2 on 6 matching bases. The source is a human donor with multiple sclerosis. CDR3 sequence reads: CASSLLTPGDEQFF. DNA for the CDR3: TGTGCCAGCAGCCTCCTCACCCCGGGGGATGAGCAGTTCTTC.